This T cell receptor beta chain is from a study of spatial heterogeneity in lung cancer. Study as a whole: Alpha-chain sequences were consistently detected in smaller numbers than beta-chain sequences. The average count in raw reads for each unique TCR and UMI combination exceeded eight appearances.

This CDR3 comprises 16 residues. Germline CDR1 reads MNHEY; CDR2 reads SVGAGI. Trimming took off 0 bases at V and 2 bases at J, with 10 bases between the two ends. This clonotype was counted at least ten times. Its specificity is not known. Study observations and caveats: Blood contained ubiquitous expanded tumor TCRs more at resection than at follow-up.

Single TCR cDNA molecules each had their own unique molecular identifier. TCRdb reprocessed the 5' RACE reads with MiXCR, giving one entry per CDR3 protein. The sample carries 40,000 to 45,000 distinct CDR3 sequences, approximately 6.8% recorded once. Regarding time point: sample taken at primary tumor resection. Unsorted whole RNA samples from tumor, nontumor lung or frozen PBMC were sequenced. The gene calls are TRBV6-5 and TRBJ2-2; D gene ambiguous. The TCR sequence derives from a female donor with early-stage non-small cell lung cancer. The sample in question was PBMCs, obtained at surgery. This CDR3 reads CASSYSGHTNTGELFF. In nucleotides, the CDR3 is TGTGCCAGCAGTTACTCCGGCCACACCAACACCGGGGAGCTGTTTTTT.